The 30 T cell receptor beta chains listed next were all sequenced from one sample in a study of T cells expressing NK-cell markers (dated by TCRdb to between 2020 and 2021). Library creation used 5' RACE. Sequenced using an Illumina HiSeq 2000. TCRdb reprocessed the sequencing reads and holds a single record per CDR3 protein sequence, with no DNA. The sample table on file contains about 380,000 distinct CDR3 sequences. Together, the top ten hold over 4% of the sample. What was sequenced was blood T cells: a sorted CD56 or NKG2C T cell subset, CD4+ or CD8+ T cells, or bulk PBMC T cells (not recorded which). The receptors derive from a man aged 18 to 69 in good health.

The rearrangement uses TRBV25-1 and TRBJ2-4; TCRdb selects TRBD1, and the lack of DNA leaves this call unchecked. Looked up from germline, CDR1 is MGHDK and CDR2 is SYGVNS. CDR3 size: 14 residues. The CDR3 sequence: CASPDRGSGNIQYF.

The chain couples TRBV6-1 to TRBJ2-4; TCRdb calls TRBD1, which cannot be checked without DNA. CDR1 is MNHNS, CDR2 SASEGT, per germline. This CDR3 is 15 amino acids long. CDR3 sequence: CASSTGQGSKNIQYF.

This chain joins TRBV6-1 and TRBJ1-1; TCRdb's D call of TRBD1 is untestable without DNA. The germline V gene has CDR1 MNHNS and CDR2 SASEGT. The CDR3 is 14 amino acids. The CDR3 sequence: CASRPGQVNTEAFF.

This chain connects TRBV20-1 to TRBJ1-5; TCRdb's D call of TRBD1 is untestable without DNA. Germline values: CDR1 DFQATT, CDR2 SNEGSKA (reference sequence). This CDR3 is built from 16 residues. The CDR3 loop reads CSARPGQGRFNQPQHF.

This clonotype ranks as medium-sized in terms of frequency. The rearrangement links TRBV20-1 to TRBJ1-1; the D call from TCRdb, TRBD1, cannot be confirmed without DNA. From germline, CDR1 is DFQATT and CDR2 SNEGSKA (reference sequence). The CDR3 totals 15 residues. CDR3 amino acids: CSALITGTGNTEAFF.

The chain has TRBV7-2 and TRBJ2-3. Germline V gene sequence: CDR1 SGHTA, CDR2 FQGNSA. The CDR3 loop spans 12 amino acids. CDR3 sequence reads: CASSLGRQKQYF.

This chain connects TRBV5-1 to TRBJ2-7; no DNA is available, so the TRBD2 call from TCRdb remains unchecked. The CDR3 runs 15 residues. The germline CDR1 and CDR2 sequences are SGHRS and YFSETQ. The CDR3 sequence: CASSSASGGAYEQYF.

This clonotype is called medium-sized based on its frequency. The V gene is TRBV3-1, the J gene TRBJ2-1; TCRdb names TRBD2, which stays unverified in the absence of DNA. The CDR3 contains 19 residues. Germline values: CDR1 LGHDT, CDR2 YNNKEL (reference sequence). The CDR3: CASSRGTSGGVSSYNEQFF.

V and J are TRBV5-1 and TRBJ1-1; TCRdb returns TRBD1, unconfirmable since there is no DNA. The CDR3 is 15 amino acids. Germline CDR1 reads SGHRS; CDR2 reads YFSETQ. CDR3: CATREGAIGNTEAFF.

The J gene is TRBJ2-1, the V gene TRBV12-3 or TRBV12-4. CDR3 length equals 14 residues. The CDR3 sequence: CASKRGSSYNEQFF.

The gene calls are TRBV7-9 and TRBJ2-1; the TCRdb D gene call, TRBD2, has no DNA to confirm it. This CDR3 contains 13 residues. Germline V gives CDR1 SEHNR, CDR2 FQNEAQ (reference sequence). CDR3 sequence reads: CASSLGFETKEFF.

The chain carries TRBV9 and TRBJ2-1; there is no DNA to check the TCRdb D call of TRBD2. CDR3 length equals 17 residues. CDR1 SGDLS and CDR2 YYNGEE come from the germline V gene. CDR3 region: CASRASSGGGSYNEQFF.

The chain recombines TRBV20-1 with TRBJ2-3; TCRdb indicates TRBD1, and absent DNA this call remains unverified. Germline V gives CDR1 DFQATT, CDR2 SNEGSKA (reference sequence). The CDR3 runs 15 residues. CDR3 loop: CSASRGVTSTDTQYF.

The CDR3 loop is CASTSTSGISSGANVLTF. The J gene is TRBJ2-6, the V gene TRBV5-5; as DNA is missing, the TRBD2 call by TCRdb cannot be tested. The CDR3 runs 18 residues. Germline CDR1 SGHKS, CDR2 YYEKEE (reference sequence).

The chain couples TRBV14 to TRBJ2-7; TCRdb calls TRBD1, which cannot be checked without DNA. The germline V gene has CDR1 SGHDN and CDR2 FVKESK. CDR3 size: 15 residues. CDR3 loop: CASSLRDDHRDEQYF.

V is TRBV20-1 and J is TRBJ2-1. CDR1 is DFQATT, CDR2 SNEGSKA, per germline (reference sequence). The CDR3 covers 13 residues. The CDR3 sequence is CSAEPSSYNEQFF.

The chain links TRBV6-1 to TRBJ1-6. Germline assignment: CDR1 MNHNS and CDR2 SASEGT. The CDR3 is 15 residues long. CDR3 residues: CASSRLTEPNSPLHF.

The rearrangement joins TRBV12-3 or TRBV12-4 to TRBJ2-7; lacking DNA, the TRBD2 call made by TCRdb goes unchecked. The CDR3 extends over 13 amino acids. Here the CDR3 reads CASTTLGAYEQYF.

The CDR3 here is CASSLAGGDRKTQYF. This chain connects TRBV5-4 to TRBJ2-5; checking the TCRdb D call of TRBD1 is not possible without DNA. This CDR3 is 15 amino acids long. The germline CDR1 and CDR2 sequences are SGHNT and YYREEE (reference sequence).

The chain is built from TRBV7-8 and TRBJ2-7. The length of the CDR3 is 13 residues. Germline V gives CDR1 SGHVS, CDR2 FQNEAQ. The chain's CDR3 is CASSRVGGYEQYF. Based on the CDR3 plus reference TRBV7-8 and TRBJ2-7, the full variable domain is GAGVSQSPRYKVAKRGQDVALRCDPISGHVSLFWYQQALGQGPEFLTYFQNEAQLDKSGLPSDRFFAERPEGSVSTLKIQRTQQEDSAVYLCASSRVGGYEQYFGPGTRLTVT.

The CDR3 sequence is CASSLEGLFETQYF. This chain connects TRBV5-1 to TRBJ2-5. This CDR3 contains 14 residues. CDR1 and CDR2 from the germline V gene are SGHRS and YFSETQ.

V gene TRBV7-8 combines with J gene TRBJ2-1; as DNA is missing, the TRBD1 call by TCRdb cannot be tested. Germline V gene lookup returns CDR1 SGHVS and CDR2 FQNEAQ. CDR3 length equals 16 residues. CDR3: CASSPGTGGPDNEQFF.

The chain recombines TRBV19 with TRBJ2-7; TCRdb designates TRBD1, a call that cannot be tested without DNA. The CDR3 loop spans 18 amino acids. The germline V gene encodes CDR1 LNHDA and CDR2 SQIVND (reference sequence). This CDR3 reads CASSSLGTAPLFSYEQYF. The entire variable domain, with the rest obtained from reference TRBV19 and TRBJ2-7, is as follows: DGGITQSPKYLFRKEGQNVTLSCEQNLNHDAMYWYRQDPGQGLRLIYYSQIVNDFQKGDIAEGYSVSREKKESFPLTVTSAQKNPTAFYLCASSSLGTAPLFSYEQYFGPGTRLTVT.

V gene TRBV6-5 combines with J gene TRBJ1-2; TCRdb gives TRBD1 as the D gene, but with no DNA this cannot be confirmed. Germline values: CDR1 MNHEY, CDR2 SVGAGI. CDR3 length: 13 residues. CDR3: CASSSLDIYGYTF.

The CDR3 region is CASKGDSSYNEQFF. This sequence joins TRBV2 and TRBJ2-1; TCRdb calls TRBD1, which cannot be checked without DNA. The V gene's germline CDR1 is SNHLY and CDR2 FYNNEI. The CDR3 length is 14 residues.

The CDR3 reads CASSWWASGGNYNEQFF. The chain couples TRBV5-1 to TRBJ2-1; TCRdb's D call of TRBD2 is untestable without DNA. The CDR3 is 17 residues long. Germline V lookup: CDR1 SGHRS, CDR2 YFSETQ.

The genes are TRBV6-1 and TRBJ1-4; TCRdb lists TRBD1, though no DNA is available to test this call. Germline loops: CDR1 MNHNS, CDR2 SASEGT. The CDR3 is 14 amino acids. This chain's CDR3 is CASGGQGIGEKLFF.

The CDR3 protein is CASSPTKILGEETQYF. The chain recombines TRBV18 with TRBJ2-5; checking the TCRdb D call of TRBD2 is not possible without DNA. Looked up from germline, CDR1 is KGHSH and CDR2 is LQKENI. CDR3 size: 16 residues.

J is TRBJ1-2 and V is TRBV12-3 or TRBV12-4. This CDR3 is 14 amino acids long. This CDR3 is CASSSVLTGYGYTF.

CDR3 residues: CASSQDRGGDVETQYF. This sequence joins TRBV4-2 and TRBJ2-5; there is no DNA to check the TCRdb D call of TRBD1. The CDR3 totals 16 residues. Germline CDR1 and CDR2: LGHNA and YNFKEQ.